A selection of T cell receptor beta chains follows, all from one sample in a study of cytomegalovirus exposure and HLA in healthy donors. The table came from immunoSEQ multiplex PCR; TCRdb's copy has only in-frame clones and leaves some out. The sample records roughly 150,000 clones, roughly 75% being singletons. Material for sequencing was PBMCs. Source of these receptors: a man aged 18 to 35 in good health and CMV-seropositive. Each CDR3 is given with its conserved first and last residue. A D gene is named only where the DNA matches it firmly. The size entry is marked missing in some rows and otherwise reads once, few, many or a size class.

d_gene,v_gene,len,j_gene,abundance,CDR3aa,CDR3nt
TRBD1,TRBV27,15,TRBJ2-7,once,CASSLSDRGSGEQYF,TGTGCCAGCAGTTTATCGGACAGGGGCTCTGGCGAGCAGTACTTC
TRBD1,TRBV18,14,TRBJ2-7,.,CASSVGQGIYEQYF,TGTGCCAGCTCAGTCGGACAGGGTATCTACGAGCAGTACTTC
TRBD1,TRBV25-1,14,TRBJ2-7,.,CASSERGQGYEQYF,TGTGCCAGCAGTGAAAGGGGACAGGGTTACGAGCAGTACTTC
.,TRBV6-1,14,TRBJ2-7,.,CASSANWANYEQYF,TGTGCCAGCAGTGCAAACTGGGCGAACTACGAGCAGTACTTC
.,TRBV9,13,TRBJ2-7,.,CASSPGDPYEQYF,TGTGCCAGCAGCCCAGGGGACCCCTACGAGCAGTACTTC
TRBD2,TRBV7-9,16,TRBJ2-1,.,CASSSPSGLAMNEQFF,TGTGCCAGCAGCTCACCCTCGGGACTAGCAATGAATGAGCAGTTCTTC
.,TRBV5-1,15,TRBJ1-1,.,CASSLGGRGYTEAFF,TGCGCCAGCAGCTTGGGTGGCAGGGGTTACACTGAAGCTTTCTTT
.,TRBV7-2,14,TRBJ1-2,.,CASSLTGGKYGYTF,TGTGCCAGCAGCTTAACGGGGGGAAAGTATGGCTACACCTTC
.,TRBV2,13,TRBJ1-2,.,CASSGDTSYGYTF,TGTGCCAGCAGTGGGGACACATCGTATGGCTACACCTTC
TRBD1,TRBV5-1,14,TRBJ2-7,.,CASSLSGQGYEQYF,TGCGCCAGCAGCTTATCGGGACAGGGCTACGAGCAGTACTTC
.,TRBV6-6,11,TRBJ2-1,.,CASGATAEQFF,TGTGCCAGCGGGGCGACCGCAGAGCAGTTCTTC
.,TRBV5-6,14,TRBJ1-1,once,CASSLDRVNTEAFF,TGTGCCAGCAGCTTGGACAGAGTGAACACTGAAGCTTTCTTT
.,TRBV14,14,TRBJ1-1,.,CASSQSDRNTEAFF,TGTGCCAGCAGCCAATCCGACAGGAACACTGAAGCTTTCTTT
TRBD1,TRBV7-2,16,TRBJ1-4,.,CASSLTVRTRQGGLFF,TGTGCCAGCAGCCTTACGGTCCGGACCCGACAGGGTGGACTGTTTTTT
.,TRBV2,13,TRBJ1-1,.,CASSEAGRAEAFF,TGTGCCAGCAGTGAAGCAGGGAGGGCTGAAGCTTTCTTT
TRBD1,TRBV7-2,17,TRBJ2-6,.,CASSFRGRFSGANVLTF,TGTGCCAGCAGCTTCAGGGGGCGATTTTCTGGGGCCAACGTCCTGACTTTC
.,TRBV5-6,16,TRBJ1-1,once,CASSLAPRGQNTEAFF,TGTGCCAGCAGCTTGGCCCCAAGGGGCCAGAACACTGAAGCTTTCTTT
TRBD1,TRBV5-6,14,TRBJ2-7,.,CASSLVGQSYEQYF,TGTGCCAGCAGCTTGGTGGGACAGAGTTACGAGCAGTACTTC
TRBD1,TRBV7-6,16,TRBJ2-2,once,CASSLVAGGVTGELFF,TGTGCCAGCAGCTTAGTCGCAGGGGGCGTCACCGGGGAGCTGTTTTTT
TRBD2,TRBV7-8,15,TRBJ2-7,.,CASREKTSGLGEQYF,TGTGCCAGCAGAGAGAAGACTAGCGGACTAGGGGAGCAGTACTTC